This TCR beta chain was recovered during a study of Ad26.COV2.S vaccination and SARS-CoV-2 variants. Study as a whole: Donor joined the COV1001 Ad26.COV2.S trial arm. Ad26.COV2.S, an intramuscular injection, was given once or twice 56 days apart.

The method was immunoSEQ multiplex PCR; TCRdb's version includes in-frame clones alone and lacks a portion of them. In the table there are around 340,000 clones, less than 90% of which are singletons. As concerns this clone: The sample holds other DNA sequences that translate to the same CDR3.

Treatment: over 15 received Ad26.COV2.S at low or high dose, single or two shots; about five received placebo; per-sample allocation not given. The investigators took samples on day 63 after the first vaccine or placebo injection. Trimming removed 2 bases from V and 8 bases from J, with 9 bases in between. The CDR3 contains 12 residues. The origin of this receptor is a person between 18 and 60 years old who received the Ad26.COV2.S COVID-19 vaccine or a placebo. The chain employs TRBV12-3 or TRBV12-4 and TRBJ1-2, with D hard to call. The sequences come from peripheral blood, collected in a trial of Ad26.COV2.S vaccine versus placebo. CDR3 DNA: TGTGCCAGCAGTTTACCGGGGATCGGCTACACCTTC. It translates to CASSLPGIGYTF.